This TCR beta chain is drawn from a study of blood T cell repertoires in COVID-19. Study-wide context: COVID-19 samples, acute and convalescent, were from the United States, Italy and Spain. From T cells, B-cell-depleted T cells, or PBMCs came the material, which was cDNA or gDNA.

Original processing methods: It was from reference gene primer amplification that nucleated cell counts were estimated. Clones were read by immunoSEQ multiplex PCR, and TCRdb kept only the in-frame ones, dropping some. V and J calls and clone size come straight from that table; D and trimming were deduced from the DNA. In the table there are around 77,000 clones, about three quarters of which are singletons. The TCR sequence derives from a woman aged 80 or older with active or convalescent COVID-19. Specimen: peripheral blood.

In nucleotides, the CDR3 is TGTGCCAGCAGTCTTGGACAGGGGGTTAGCACAGATACGCAGTATTTT. Translated, it gives CASSLGQGVSTDTQYF. V and J are TRBV28 and TRBJ2-3; 10 bases map to TRBD1. The CDR3 length is 16 residues. V shed 5 bases and J 0 bases; nucleotides not matched to a gene: 5. Germline CDR1 is MDHEN and CDR2 is SYDVKM.